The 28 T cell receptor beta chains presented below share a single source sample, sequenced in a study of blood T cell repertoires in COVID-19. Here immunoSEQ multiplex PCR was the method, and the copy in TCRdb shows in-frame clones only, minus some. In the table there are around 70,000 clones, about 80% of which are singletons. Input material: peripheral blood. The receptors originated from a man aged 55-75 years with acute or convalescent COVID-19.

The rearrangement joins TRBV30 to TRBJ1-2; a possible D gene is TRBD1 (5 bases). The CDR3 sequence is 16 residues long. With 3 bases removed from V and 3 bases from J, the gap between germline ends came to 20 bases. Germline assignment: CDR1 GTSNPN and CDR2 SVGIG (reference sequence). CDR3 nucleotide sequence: TGTGCCTGGAGCCCCCCTTCGTGGGGGGAGGACTATGGCTACACCTTC. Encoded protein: CAWSPPSWGEDYGYTF.

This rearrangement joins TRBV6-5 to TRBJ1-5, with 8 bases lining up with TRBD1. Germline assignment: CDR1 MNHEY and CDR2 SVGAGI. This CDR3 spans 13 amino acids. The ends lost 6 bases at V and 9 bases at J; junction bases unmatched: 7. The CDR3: CASRDRGGGPQHF. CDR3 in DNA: TGTGCCAGCAGAGACAGGGGTGGTGGGCCCCAGCATTTT.

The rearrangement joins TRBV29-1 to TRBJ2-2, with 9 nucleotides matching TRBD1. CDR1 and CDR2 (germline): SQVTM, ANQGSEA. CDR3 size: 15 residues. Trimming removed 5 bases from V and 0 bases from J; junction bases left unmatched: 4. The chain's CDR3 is CSVLQGAANTGELFF. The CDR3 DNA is TGCAGCGTTCTACAGGGGGCAGCGAACACCGGGGAGCTGTTTTTT.

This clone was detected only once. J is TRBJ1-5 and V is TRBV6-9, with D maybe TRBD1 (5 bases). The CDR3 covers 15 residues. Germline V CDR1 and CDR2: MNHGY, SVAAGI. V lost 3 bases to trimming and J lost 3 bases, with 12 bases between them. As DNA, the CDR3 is TGTGCCAGCAGTTACCGGGGGGGTCTCAATCAGCCCCAGCATTTT. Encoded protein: CASSYRGGLNQPQHF.

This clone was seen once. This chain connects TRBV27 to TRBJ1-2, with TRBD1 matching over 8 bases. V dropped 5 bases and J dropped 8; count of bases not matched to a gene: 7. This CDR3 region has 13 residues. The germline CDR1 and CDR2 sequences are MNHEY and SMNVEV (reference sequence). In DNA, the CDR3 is TGTGCCAGCAGTCCGACAGGGGTTCGCGGCTACACCTTC. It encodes CASSPTGVRGYTF.

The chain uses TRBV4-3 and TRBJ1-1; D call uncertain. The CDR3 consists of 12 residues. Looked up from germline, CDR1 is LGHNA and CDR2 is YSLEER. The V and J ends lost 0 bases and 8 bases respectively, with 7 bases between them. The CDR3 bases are TGCGCCAGCAGCCAAGACGGCGGAGAAGCTTTCTTT. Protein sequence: CASSQDGGEAFF.

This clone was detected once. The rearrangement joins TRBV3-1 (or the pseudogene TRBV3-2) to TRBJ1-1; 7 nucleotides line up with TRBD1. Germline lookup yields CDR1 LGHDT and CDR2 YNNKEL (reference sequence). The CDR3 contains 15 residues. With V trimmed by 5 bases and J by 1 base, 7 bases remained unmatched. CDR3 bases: TGTGCCAGCAGCGGCCGACAGGGCGGGAACACTGAAGCTTTCTTT. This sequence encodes CASSGRQGGNTEAFF.

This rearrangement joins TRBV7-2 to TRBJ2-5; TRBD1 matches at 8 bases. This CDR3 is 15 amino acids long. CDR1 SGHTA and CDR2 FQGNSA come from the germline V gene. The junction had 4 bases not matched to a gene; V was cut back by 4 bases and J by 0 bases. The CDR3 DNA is TGTGCCAGCAGCTCGGGACAGGCCCACCAAGAGACCCAGTACTTC. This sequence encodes CASSSGQAHQETQYF.

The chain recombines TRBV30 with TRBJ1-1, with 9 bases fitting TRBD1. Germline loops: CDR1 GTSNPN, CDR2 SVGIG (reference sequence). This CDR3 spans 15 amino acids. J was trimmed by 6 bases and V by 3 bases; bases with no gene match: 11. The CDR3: CAWRIKTGGGAEAFF. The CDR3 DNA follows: TGTGCCTGGAGGATAAAGACAGGGGGTGGGGCTGAAGCTTTCTTT.

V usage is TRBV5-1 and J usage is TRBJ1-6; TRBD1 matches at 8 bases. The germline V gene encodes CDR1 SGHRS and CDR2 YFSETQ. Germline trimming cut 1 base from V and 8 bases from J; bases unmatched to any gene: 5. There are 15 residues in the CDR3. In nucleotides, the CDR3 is TGCGCCAGCAGCTTGACGGACAGGGCACATTCACCCCTCCACTTT. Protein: CASSLTDRAHSPLHF.

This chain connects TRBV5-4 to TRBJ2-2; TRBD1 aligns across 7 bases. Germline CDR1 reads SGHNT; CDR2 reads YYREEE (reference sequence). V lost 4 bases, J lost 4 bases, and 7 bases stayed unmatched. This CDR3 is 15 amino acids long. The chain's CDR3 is CASSRTGAGTGELFF. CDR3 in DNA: TGTGCCAGCAGCCGGACAGGCGCGGGCACCGGGGAGCTGTTTTTT.

The CDR3: CATSRSRVQPQHF. In DNA form, the CDR3 reads TGTGCCACCAGCAGAAGCAGGGTTCAGCCCCAGCATTTT. This chain uses TRBV15 with TRBJ1-5; tentatively, D is TRBD1 (5 bases). CDR3 length equals 13 residues. Per the germline V gene, CDR1 is LNHNV and CDR2 is YYDKDF (reference sequence). The V gene lost 2 bases and the J gene lost 6 bases, with 8 bases spanning the gap.

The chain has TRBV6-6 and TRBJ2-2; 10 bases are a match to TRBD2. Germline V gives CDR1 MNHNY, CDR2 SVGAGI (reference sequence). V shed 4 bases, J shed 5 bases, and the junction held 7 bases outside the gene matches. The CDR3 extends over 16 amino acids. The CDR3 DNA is TGTGCCAGCAGTTTGAAGCGGGGGGGCCGGACCGGGGAGCTGTTTTTT. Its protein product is CASSLKRGGRTGELFF.

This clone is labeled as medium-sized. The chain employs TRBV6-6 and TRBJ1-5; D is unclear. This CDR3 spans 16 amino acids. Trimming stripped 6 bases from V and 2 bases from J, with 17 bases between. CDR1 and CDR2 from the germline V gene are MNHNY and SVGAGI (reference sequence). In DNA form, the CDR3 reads TGTGCCAGCAGCAAACGAGGGAGGGAAGGCAATCAGCCCCAGCATTTT. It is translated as CASSKRGREGNQPQHF.

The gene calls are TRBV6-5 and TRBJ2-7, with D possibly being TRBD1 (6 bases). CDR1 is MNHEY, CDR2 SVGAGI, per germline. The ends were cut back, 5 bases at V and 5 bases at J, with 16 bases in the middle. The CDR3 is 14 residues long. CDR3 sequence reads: CASSRQVLGHEQYF. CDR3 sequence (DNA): TGTGCCAGCAGTAGACAGGTCCTGGGGCACGAGCAGTACTTC.

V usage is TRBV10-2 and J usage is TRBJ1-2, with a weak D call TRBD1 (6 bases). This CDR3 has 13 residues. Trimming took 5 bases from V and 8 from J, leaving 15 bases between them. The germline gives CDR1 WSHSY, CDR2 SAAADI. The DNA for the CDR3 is TGCGCCAGCAGTCCTACAGGGCAGGGGGGCTACACCTTC. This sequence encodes CASSPTGQGGYTF.

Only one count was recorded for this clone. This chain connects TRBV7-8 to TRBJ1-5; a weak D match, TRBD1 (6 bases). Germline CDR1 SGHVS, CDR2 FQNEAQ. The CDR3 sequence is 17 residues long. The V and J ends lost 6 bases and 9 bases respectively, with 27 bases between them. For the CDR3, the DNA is TGTGCCAGCAGTACATATGCTCCGACAGGTCACCCATCGCCCCAGCATTTT. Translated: CASSTYAPTGHPSPQHF.

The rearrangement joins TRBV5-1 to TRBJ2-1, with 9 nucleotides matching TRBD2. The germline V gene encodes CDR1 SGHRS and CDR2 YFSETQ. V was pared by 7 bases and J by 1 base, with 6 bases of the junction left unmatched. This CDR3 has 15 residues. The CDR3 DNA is TGCGCCAGCGCCCCAGCGGGGGGATCCTACAATGAGCAGTTCTTC. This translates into CASAPAGGSYNEQFF.

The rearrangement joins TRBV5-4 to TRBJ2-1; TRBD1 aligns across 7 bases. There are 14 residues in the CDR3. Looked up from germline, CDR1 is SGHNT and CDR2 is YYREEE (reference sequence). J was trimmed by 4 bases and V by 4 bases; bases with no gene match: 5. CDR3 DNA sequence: TGTGCCAGCAGCCGGGACAGCCTATACAATGAGCAGTTCTTC. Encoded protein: CASSRDSLYNEQFF.

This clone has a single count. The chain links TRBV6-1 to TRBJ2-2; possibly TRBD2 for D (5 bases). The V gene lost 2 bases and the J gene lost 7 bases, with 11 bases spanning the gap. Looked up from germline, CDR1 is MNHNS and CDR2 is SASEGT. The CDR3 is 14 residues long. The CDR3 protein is CASSEPRGIGELFF. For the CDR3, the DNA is TGTGCCAGCAGTGAACCGAGAGGGATCGGGGAGCTGTTTTTT.

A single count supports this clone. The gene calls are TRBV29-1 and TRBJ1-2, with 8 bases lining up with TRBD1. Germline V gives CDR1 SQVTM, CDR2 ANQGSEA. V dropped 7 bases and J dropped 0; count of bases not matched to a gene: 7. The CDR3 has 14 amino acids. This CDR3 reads CSAAGQETNYGYTF. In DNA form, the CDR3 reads TGCAGCGCTGCGGGACAGGAGACTAACTATGGCTACACCTTC.

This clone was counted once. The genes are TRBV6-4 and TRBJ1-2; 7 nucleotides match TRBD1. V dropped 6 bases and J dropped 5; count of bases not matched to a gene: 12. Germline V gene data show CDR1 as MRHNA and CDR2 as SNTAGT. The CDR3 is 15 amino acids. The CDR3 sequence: CASSVEGQSHYGYTF. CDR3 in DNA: TGTGCCAGCAGCGTCGAGGGACAGAGCCATTATGGCTACACCTTC.

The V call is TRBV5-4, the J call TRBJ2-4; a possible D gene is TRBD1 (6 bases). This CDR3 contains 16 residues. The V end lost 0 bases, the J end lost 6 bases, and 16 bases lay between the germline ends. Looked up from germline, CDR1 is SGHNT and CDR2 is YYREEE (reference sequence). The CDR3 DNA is TGTGCCAGCAGCTTGGGAGGACAGAGTCGTTTAAACATTCAGTACTTC. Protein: CASSLGGQSRLNIQYF.

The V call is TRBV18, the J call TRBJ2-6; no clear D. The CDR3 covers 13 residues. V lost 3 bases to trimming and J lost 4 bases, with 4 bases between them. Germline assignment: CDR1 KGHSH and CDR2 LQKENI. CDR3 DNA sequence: TGTGCCAGCTCACCTCTCGGGGCCAACGTCCTGACTTTC. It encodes CASSPLGANVLTF.

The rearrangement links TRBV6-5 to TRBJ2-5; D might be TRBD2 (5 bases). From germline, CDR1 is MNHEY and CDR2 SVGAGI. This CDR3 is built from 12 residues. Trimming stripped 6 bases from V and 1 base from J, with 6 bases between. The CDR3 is CASSRGQETQYF. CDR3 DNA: TGTGCCAGCAGCCGGGGCCAAGAGACCCAGTACTTC.

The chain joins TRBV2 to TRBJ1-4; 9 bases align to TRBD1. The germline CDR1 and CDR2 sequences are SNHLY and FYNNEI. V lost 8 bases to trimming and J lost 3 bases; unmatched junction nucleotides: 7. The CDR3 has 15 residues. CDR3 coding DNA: TGTGCCAGCCGGACAGGGGAAGTTCCTAATGAAAAACTGTTTTTT. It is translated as CASRTGEVPNEKLFF.

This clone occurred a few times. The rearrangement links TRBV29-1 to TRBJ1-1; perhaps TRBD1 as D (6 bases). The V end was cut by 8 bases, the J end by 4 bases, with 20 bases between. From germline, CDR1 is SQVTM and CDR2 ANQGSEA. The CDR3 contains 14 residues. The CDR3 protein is CSIRAGGVGTEAFF. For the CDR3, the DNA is TGCAGCATCCGCGCGGGGGGCGTGGGCACTGAAGCTTTCTTT.

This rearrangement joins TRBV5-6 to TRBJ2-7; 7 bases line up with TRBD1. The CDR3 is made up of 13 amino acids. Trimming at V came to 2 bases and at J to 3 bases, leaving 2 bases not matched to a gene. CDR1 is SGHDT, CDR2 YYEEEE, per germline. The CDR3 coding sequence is TGTGCCAGCAGCTTTGGGACAGTCTACGAGCAGTACTTC. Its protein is CASSFGTVYEQYF.